This T cell receptor beta chain originates from a study of T cell repertoires in cytomegalovirus infection. Overall study: Public TCR beta signatures were indicative of both CMV infection and a matching HLA type.

TCRdb used MiXCR to reprocess the reads, holding one entry per CDR3 protein. The data contain roughly 250,000 distinct CDR3 sequences, more than 9% of them singletons. This clonotype was detected ten times or more. CDR1 and CDR2 (germline): MDHEN, SYDVKM. The J segment lost 5 bases and the V segment lost 6 bases, leaving 15 bases of the junction unmatched. The CDR3 is made up of 16 amino acids. Sequencing was done on a sample of PBMCs. V is TRBV28 and J is TRBJ2-5; 7 bases fit TRBD2. The receptor comes from a human donor in good health (CMV status not recorded). Some clones in this sample may be carry-over from other donors' samples. CDR3 coding DNA: TGTGCCAGCAGCCCCGGTGGCGGGAGTATTGTGGAGACCCAGTACTTC. It yields the protein CASSPGGGSIVETQYF.